This T cell receptor beta chain emerged from a study of blood T cell repertoires in COVID-19. Germline assignment: CDR1 LNHNV and CDR2 YYDKDF (reference sequence). The CDR3 runs 14 residues. Trimming took off 0 bases at V and 1 base at J, with 7 bases between the two ends. The repertoire was sequenced with immunoSEQ multiplex PCR; TCRdb's copy has only in-frame clones and lacks some. The sample holds around 120,000 clones, about 83% seen once. The receptor was isolated from a man aged 65 to 85 with acute or convalescent COVID-19. The sequencing sample was made of peripheral blood. The chain joins TRBV15 to TRBJ2-7; D is undetermined. CDR3 sequence (DNA): TGTGCCACCAGCAGAGATGTCGGTTCCTACGAGCAGTACTTC. Translating gives CATSRDVGSYEQYF.